Listed below are T cell receptor beta chains from one sample, sequenced in a study of T cell repertoires in cytomegalovirus infection. TCRdb processed the reads anew with MiXCR; each CDR3 protein has one entry. The sample lists some 590,000 distinct CDR3 sequences, over 35% seen once, with about 46% in the top ten. Antigens of these TCRs are unknown. This material consisted of cultured PBMCs, taken from culture after CMV antigen stimulation. The receptors shown here come from a human donor in good health (CMV status not recorded). Some clones in this sample may be carry-over from other donors' samples. Both conserved end residues are part of each CDR3. The D gene is left open where the match is weak. Clone size is given for some rows only: seen once, a few or many times, or a class if the clone is expanded.

clone_size	v_call	d_call	j_call	cdr3_nt	cdr3_aa
.	TRBV19	.	TRBJ2-4	TGTGCCAGTAGCCCCAGCGGGCAGGGGCGATTAGCCAAAAACATTCAGTACTTC	CASSPSGQGRLAKNIQYF
few	TRBV11-2	.	TRBJ1-4	TGTGCCAGCAGCTCGTTCGGACAGCCTGAAAAACTGTTTTTT	CASSSFGQPEKLFF
few	TRBV7-2	.	TRBJ1-2	TGTGCCAGCAGCTTAGCTCGGGGCAATGGCTACACCTTC	CASSLARGNGYTF
.	TRBV7-2	TRBD2	TRBJ2-5	TGTGCCAGCAGCCGATCTAGCGGCGAGACCCAGTACTTC	CASSRSSGETQYF
.	TRBV4-3	.	TRBJ2-3	TGCGCCAGCAGCCAAGATCTCGAGCTTCCCGATACGCAGTATTTT	CASSQDLELPDTQYF
.	TRBV7-2	TRBD1	TRBJ2-2	TGTGCCAGCAGCTTTAGCCGGGACAGGGGGCGTACCGGGGAGCTGTTTTTT	CASSFSRDRGRTGELFF
.	TRBV7-6	.	TRBJ1-1	TGTGCCAGCAGCTTAGGGTTGGCAGATGAAGCTTTCTTT	CASSLGLADEAFF
.	TRBV6-1	TRBD1	TRBJ2-2	TGTGCCAGCAGTGACGACAGGGGTGGTACCGGGGAGCTGTTTTTT	CASSDDRGGTGELFF
.	TRBV18	.	TRBJ2-6	TGTGCCAGCTCACCGTTTGGAACATCCGAGGCCAACGTCCTGACTTTC	CASSPFGTSEANVLTF
.	TRBV12-3/TRBV12-4	TRBD2	TRBJ2-2	TGTGCCAGCAACGGGGGGGCGAAGGAGCTGTTTTTT	CASNGGAKELFF
few	TRBV11-2	.	TRBJ1-3	TGTGCCAGCAGCTGGGACCCTTCTGGAAACACCATATATTTT	CASSWDPSGNTIYF
.	TRBV20-1	.	TRBJ1-2	TGCAGTGCGGAGACAGACTTCTATGGCTACACCTTC	CSAETDFYGYTF
.	TRBV10-3	.	TRBJ1-3	TGTGCCATCAGTGAGTACCTGACAGGAGGAAACACCATATATTTT	CAISEYLTGGNTIYF
.	TRBV7-8	.	TRBJ2-2	TGTGCCAGTGATAGGAGCTCCACCGGGGAGCTGTTTTTT	CASDRSSTGELFF
.	TRBV6-2/TRBV6-3	.	TRBJ2-1	TGTGCCAGCAGTTGGCCCCGACAGAATATCCGGTACAATGAGCAGTTCTTC	CASSWPRQNIRYNEQFF
.	TRBV7-2	TRBD2	TRBJ2-1	TGTGCCAGCAGCAGACCCGGACTAGCGGGAGCGACCACCTACAATGAGCAGTTCTTC	CASSRPGLAGATTYNEQFF
.	TRBV11-2	.	TRBJ2-3	TGTGCCAGCAGCTTAGTGGTCGGGGGAAGTACAGATACGCAGTATTTT	CASSLVVGGSTDTQYF
few	TRBV7-2	.	TRBJ2-5	TGTGCCAGCAGTCAGGGGTTGAAGACCCAGTACTTC	CASSQGLKTQYF
.	TRBV6-6	.	TRBJ1-2	TGTGCCAGCAGTCCACGGACCTTAGGGGCGGGCTACACCTTC	CASSPRTLGAGYTF
few	TRBV7-9	.	TRBJ2-3	TGTGCCAGCAGCGCATTGGAGACAGGTAGCACAGATACGCAGTATTTT	CASSALETGSTDTQYF
once	TRBV6-1	TRBD1	TRBJ2-4	TGTGCCAGCAGTGAAGTATTAGGACAGGGGGGTTCCAAAAACATTCAGTACTTC	CASSEVLGQGGSKNIQYF
many	TRBV7-2	TRBD2	TRBJ2-2	TGTGCCAGCAGCCCGCTAGCGGGAGTAGCCGGGGAGCTGTTTTTT	CASSPLAGVAGELFF
.	TRBV7-2	.	TRBJ2-7	TGTGCCAGCAGCTTAGTTGGGGAATCAACCTACGAGCAGTACTTC	CASSLVGESTYEQYF
few	TRBV6-1	TRBD1	TRBJ2-7	TGTGCCAGCAGCCCGGTGGTGGTTTACAGGGGGCCTGCGCAGTACTTC	CASSPVVVYRGPAQYF
.	TRBV9	.	TRBJ2-5	TGTGCCAGCAGCGGGGAGGGGGATCGGGAGACCCAGTACTTC	CASSGEGDRETQYF
.	TRBV7-4	.	TRBJ1-3	TGTGCCAGCAGCTCCTCAGGGATCGCAGGAAACACCATATATTTT	CASSSSGIAGNTIYF
.	TRBV20-1	.	TRBJ2-5	TGCAGTGCTAGAGACGGTGGGATGGTAGAGAAGACCCAGTACTTC	CSARDGGMVEKTQYF
.	TRBV7-2	TRBD1	TRBJ1-3	TGTGCCAGCAGCTCTTGGGACAGCATTGGAAACACCATATATTTT	CASSSWDSIGNTIYF
.	TRBV12-3/TRBV12-4	.	TRBJ1-2	TGTGCCAGCACAAAAAGAGGCGGCTATGGCTACACCTTC	CASTKRGGYGYTF
few	TRBV11-2	.	TRBJ2-1	TGTGCCAGCAGCTTGGAAGGCCTAGCGCCTTACAATGAGCAGTTCTTC	CASSLEGLAPYNEQFF
.	TRBV12-3/TRBV12-4	TRBD2	TRBJ2-1	TGTGCCAGCAGTCGGCGGGAGGGTTACAATGAGCAGTTCTTC	CASSRREGYNEQFF
.	TRBV5-4	.	TRBJ2-5	TGTGCCAGCAGCTTGAGTGGGTTCGAGACCCAGTACTTC	CASSLSGFETQYF
.	TRBV7-9	TRBD1	TRBJ1-1	TGTGCCAGCAGCTTAGCGGGGACAGCGGAAACTTTCTTT	CASSLAGTAETFF
.	TRBV12-3/TRBV12-4	TRBD2	TRBJ2-1	TGTGCCAGCAGTTTGGTCCGGGGGGGAGATGAGCAGTTCTTC	CASSLVRGGDEQFF
.	TRBV7-4	.	TRBJ1-2	TGTGCCAGCAGCACCCAGTCAGGGGCCATGGATGGCTACACCTTC	CASSTQSGAMDGYTF
.	TRBV7-9	.	TRBJ1-3	TGTGCCAGCAGCTCGGCCGCGAACACCATATATTTT	CASSSAANTIYF
.	TRBV20-1	TRBD1	TRBJ1-4	TGCAGTGCTACGGGGACAGGGGGCACGGAAAAACTGTTTTTT	CSATGTGGTEKLFF
few	TRBV20-1	.	TRBJ1-6	TGCAGTGCGAGGACAGTAAATAATTCACCCCTCCACTTT	CSARTVNNSPLHF